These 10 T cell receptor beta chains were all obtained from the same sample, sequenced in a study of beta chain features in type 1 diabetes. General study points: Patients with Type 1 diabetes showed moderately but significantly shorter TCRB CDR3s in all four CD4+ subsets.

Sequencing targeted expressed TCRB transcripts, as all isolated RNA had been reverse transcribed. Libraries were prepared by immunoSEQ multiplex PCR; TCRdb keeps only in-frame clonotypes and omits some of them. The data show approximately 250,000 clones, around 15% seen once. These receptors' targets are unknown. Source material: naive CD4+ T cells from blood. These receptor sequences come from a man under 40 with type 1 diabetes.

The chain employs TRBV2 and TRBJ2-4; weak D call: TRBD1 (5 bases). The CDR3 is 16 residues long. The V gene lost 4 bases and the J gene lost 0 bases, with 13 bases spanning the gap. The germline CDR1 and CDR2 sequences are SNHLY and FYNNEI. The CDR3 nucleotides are TGTGCCAGCAGTGCTAGGGCACAGGAAGCCAAAAACATTCAGTACTTC. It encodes CASSARAQEAKNIQYF.

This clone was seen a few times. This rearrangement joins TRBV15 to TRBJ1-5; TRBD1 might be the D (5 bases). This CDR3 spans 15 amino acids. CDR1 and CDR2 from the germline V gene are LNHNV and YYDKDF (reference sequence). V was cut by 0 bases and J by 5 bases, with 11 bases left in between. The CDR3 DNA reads TGTGCCACCAGCAGAGATCCACAGGTCCATCAGCCCCAGCATTTT. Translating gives CATSRDPQVHQPQHF.

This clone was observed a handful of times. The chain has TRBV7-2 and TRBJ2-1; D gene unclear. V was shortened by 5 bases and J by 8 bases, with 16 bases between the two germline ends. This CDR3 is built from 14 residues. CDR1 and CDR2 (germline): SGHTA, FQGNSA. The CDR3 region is CASSPGPFQHEQFF. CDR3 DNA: TGTGCCAGCAGCCCAGGACCTTTTCAACATGAGCAGTTCTTC.

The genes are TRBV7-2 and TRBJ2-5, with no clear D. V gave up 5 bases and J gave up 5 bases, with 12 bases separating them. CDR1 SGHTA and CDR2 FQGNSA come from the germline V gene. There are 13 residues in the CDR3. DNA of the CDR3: TGTGCCAGCAGCGACCCACTAAGGGAGACCCAGTACTTC. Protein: CASSDPLRETQYF.

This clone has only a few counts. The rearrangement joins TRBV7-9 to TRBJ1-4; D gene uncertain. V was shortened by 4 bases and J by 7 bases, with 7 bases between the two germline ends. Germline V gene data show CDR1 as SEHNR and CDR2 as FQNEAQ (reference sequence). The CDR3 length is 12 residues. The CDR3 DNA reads TGTGCCAGCAGCTCGCGGGGTGAAAAACTGTTTTTT. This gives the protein CASSSRGEKLFF.

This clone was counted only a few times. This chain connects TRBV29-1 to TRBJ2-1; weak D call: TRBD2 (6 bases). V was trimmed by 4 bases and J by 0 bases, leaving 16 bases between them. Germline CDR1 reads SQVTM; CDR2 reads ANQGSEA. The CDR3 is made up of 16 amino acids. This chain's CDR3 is CSVAPYGGTSYNEQFF. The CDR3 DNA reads TGCAGCGTTGCCCCTTACGGCGGGACCTCCTACAATGAGCAGTTCTTC.

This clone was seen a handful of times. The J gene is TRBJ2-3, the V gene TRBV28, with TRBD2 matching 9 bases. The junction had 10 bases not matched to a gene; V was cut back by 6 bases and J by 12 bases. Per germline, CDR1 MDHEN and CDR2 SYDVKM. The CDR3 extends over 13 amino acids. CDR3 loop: CASRSYGTSNQYF. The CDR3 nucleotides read TGTGCCAGCAGGTCATACGGGACTAGCAATCAGTATTTT.

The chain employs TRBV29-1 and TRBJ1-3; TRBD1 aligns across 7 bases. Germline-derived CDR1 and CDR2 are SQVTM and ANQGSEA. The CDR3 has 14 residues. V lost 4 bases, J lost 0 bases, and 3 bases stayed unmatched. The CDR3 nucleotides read TGCAGCGTTGCCAGGGGGACCTCTGGAAACACCATATATTTT. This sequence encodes CSVARGTSGNTIYF.

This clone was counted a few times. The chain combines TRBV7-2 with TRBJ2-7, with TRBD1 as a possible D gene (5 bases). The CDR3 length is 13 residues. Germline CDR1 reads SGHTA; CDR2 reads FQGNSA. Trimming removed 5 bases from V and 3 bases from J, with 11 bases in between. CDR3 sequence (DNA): TGTGCCAGCAGCGTAGACAGAGTCTACGAGCAGTACTTC. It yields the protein CASSVDRVYEQYF.

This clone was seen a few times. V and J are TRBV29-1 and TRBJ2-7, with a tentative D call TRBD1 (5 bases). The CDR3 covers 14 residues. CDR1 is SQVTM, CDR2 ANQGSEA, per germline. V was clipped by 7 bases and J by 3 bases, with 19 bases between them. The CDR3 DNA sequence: TGCAGCGCCTCCAGGGCGGTTGGAATCTACGAGCAGTACTTC. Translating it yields CSASRAVGIYEQYF.